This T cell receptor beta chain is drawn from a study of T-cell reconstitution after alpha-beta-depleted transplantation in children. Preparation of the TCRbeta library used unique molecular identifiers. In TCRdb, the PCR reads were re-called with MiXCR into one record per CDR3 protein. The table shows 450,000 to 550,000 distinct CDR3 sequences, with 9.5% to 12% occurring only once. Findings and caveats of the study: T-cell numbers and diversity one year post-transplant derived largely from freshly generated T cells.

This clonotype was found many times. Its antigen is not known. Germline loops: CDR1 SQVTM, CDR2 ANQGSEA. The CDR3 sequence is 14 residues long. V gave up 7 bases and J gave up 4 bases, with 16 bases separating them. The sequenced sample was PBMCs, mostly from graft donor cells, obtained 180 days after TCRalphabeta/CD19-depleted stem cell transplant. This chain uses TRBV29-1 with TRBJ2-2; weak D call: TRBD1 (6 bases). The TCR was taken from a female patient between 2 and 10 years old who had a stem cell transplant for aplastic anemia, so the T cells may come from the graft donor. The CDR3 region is CSGRGGEVTGELFF. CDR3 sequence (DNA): TGCAGCGGGAGAGGGGGAGAGGTCACCGGGGAGCTGTTTTTT.